The present T cell receptor beta chain was sequenced within a study of Graves' ophthalmopathy and Graves' hyperthyroidism. General observations from the study: Blood contained most expanded thyroid clonotypes exceeding 0.001 frequency. A model built from 13 signatures distinguished ophthalmopathy from stable hyperthyroidism with 87.88% sensitivity and approximately 82% specificity.

Amplification of TCR beta CDR3 regions used RNA transcripts. Second-round multiplex PCR came after first-round RT-PCR with HTBI primers. From the multiplex PCR reads, TCRdb called clonotypes with MiXCR, one entry per CDR3 protein. This repertoire shows approximately 700,000 distinct CDR3 sequences, just over 40% found once; its top ten account for roughly 3.5%. Having ophthalmopathy, the donors showed moderate-to-severe activity, CAS ≥3 and NOSPECS ≥4, with disease lasting under 3 months. Exclusion covered patients with other autoimmune diseases or uncontrolled infections (as well as pregnancy or lactation). Trimming removed 0 bases at V and 3 bases at J, with 9 bases between. The CDR3 length is 15 residues. Germline CDR1 reads SGHRS; CDR2 reads YFSETQ. This clonotype was picked up a small number of times. The antigen remains unidentified.

The rearrangement joins TRBV5-1 to TRBJ2-2, with D possibly TRBD2 on 6 matching bases. The clonotype comes from an adult man with Graves' ophthalmopathy. Sequencing input: peripheral blood. The CDR3 here is CASSLGLGYTGELFF. The CDR3 DNA follows: TGCGCCAGCAGCTTGGGACTAGGGTACACCGGGGAGCTGTTTTTT.